This T cell receptor beta chain is drawn from a study of Ad26.COV2.S vaccination and SARS-CoV-2 variants (dated by TCRdb to about 2021). As for the study more broadly: Vaccine-arm donors were drawn from COV1001, a multicentre, randomized, double-blind, placebo-controlled phase I-IIa trial of Ad26.COV2.S in healthy adults. The TCR-sequenced set comprised around 30 samples: around 20 Ad26.COV2.S vaccine recipients, 5 placebo recipients and 8 SARS-CoV-2 convalescent individuals. Ad26.COV2.S was given intramuscularly at 5x10^10 or 1x10^11 viral particles, as a single shot or as two shots 56 days apart. Participants in the trial were split at random into five groups of five each, receiving low-dose or high-dose Ad26.COV2.S once or twice, or else placebo on both occasions. Investigators remained blinded to trial group allocation during experiments and outcome assessment. Sequencing of the TCRbeta repertoire served to evaluate the specificity and breadth of SARS-CoV-2-reactive T cell receptors following Ad26.COV2.S vaccination. Results and caveats for the whole study, not just this receptor: The study was not powered for comparison of responses between vaccine doses or regimens. Substantial breadth of spike-specific CD8+ and CD4+ T cell responses was reported after vaccination. According to the authors, total T cell responses may have been underestimated by the TCR breadth and depth analyses. Vaccine and placebo recipients had similar non-spike TCR breadth, a finding consistent with the vaccine containing only spike. Higher spike-specific TCR breadth was observed in Ad26.COV2.S recipients than in placebo recipients (P = 0.0014).

From cysteine to phenylalanine, the CDR3 is 14 amino acids long. Of the read, only the CDR3 DNA is kept; its 42 bases are in frame from base 1. V is trimmed back by 5 bases and J by 10 bases, and the junction contains 10 bases that no gene match accounts for. The germline V gene gives CDR1 as SGHTA and CDR2 as FQGNSA. On this clone itself: Its antigen specificity is not known. Within one base of it there is no much larger clone, and no base qualities were kept.

The immunoSEQ Assay was the method used to sequence TCRbeta CDR3 regions. After extraction, genomic DNA underwent amplification by bias-controlled multiplex PCR, followed by high-throughput sequencing. Per the authors' processing: To quantify the absolute abundance of every unique TCRbeta CDR3 region, sequences were collapsed and filtered. T cell fraction was estimated by normalizing TCRbeta template counts to usable DNA, which was measured by amplifying reference genes present in all nucleated cells. Repertoire TCRs were annotated as SARS-CoV-2-specific by exact matching of V gene, CDR3 amino acid sequence and J gene to a known reactive TCR set. The reference SARS-CoV-2 TCR set was obtained from MIRA and was filtered for enrichment in COVID-19-positive ImmuneCODE repertoires, whereby public or cross-reactive TCRs were removed. Using the MIRA antigens, annotated TCRs were further analysed by specific ORF or by position within an ORF. Breadth was defined as the number of annotated unique rearrangements divided by the total number of unique productive rearrangements, and depth was defined as the summed frequency of the annotated unique rearrangements. Two-sided Wilcoxon rank-sum tests were applied when comparing TCR breadth between groups. Drawn from immuneACCESS, this table holds only the in-frame rearrangements with V and J called that TCRdb kept. Clones are partly lost; checked studies trace under half to an unresolved V gene and leave the rest unexplained. D and trimming come from the DNA, and the V and J calls and clone size come from that table. The sample table shows around 450,000 clones, and around 90% are seen once. The ten largest clones represent less than 5.5% of the sample.

What the treatment or condition label conveys for this sample: around 19 received Ad26.COV2.S at low or high dose, single or two shots; five or six received placebo; per-sample allocation not given. For vaccine and placebo recipients, the sequenced repertoires came from samples collected on day 63 after the first injection. Cohort 1b enrolled about two dozen adults aged 18-55 years at a single site in Boston, USA, between 29 July and 7 August 2020. Ad26.COV2.S was a replication-incompetent adenovirus type 26 vector expressing a prefusion-stabilized SARS-CoV-2 spike protein from the original Wuhan strain.

This specimen consisted of peripheral blood, obtained in a trial of Ad26.COV2.S vaccine versus placebo. This receptor was taken from a person aged 18 to 59 who received the Ad26.COV2.S COVID-19 vaccine or a placebo. The chain employs TRBV7-2 and TRBJ2-2; 7 of the junction bases match TRBD1. The bases read TGTGCCAGCAGCAAGAGACAGGGTTGGGAGGAGCTGTTTTTT. Its product reads: CASSKRQGWEELFF.